The rows below give T cell receptor beta chains drawn from one sample of a study of blood T cell repertoires in COVID-19. Only in-frame clones appear in the TCRdb table, and some are missing; sequencing was by immunoSEQ multiplex PCR. Of about 340,000 clones in the sample, around 90% were seen once. Input material: peripheral blood. The origin of the receptors is a woman under 30 who had recovered from COVID-19. CDR3s include the opening cysteine and the closing phenylalanine or tryptophan. Each record gives: clone size, D gene, J gene, V gene, CDR3 protein, CDR3 DNA. D genes are given only for firm matches. Some rows mark clone size as missing; the rest say once, few, many or name a class of expanded clone.

clone_size: NA
d_call: NA
j_call: TRBJ2-1
v_call: TRBV9
cdr3_aa: CASSVGGDPGFEQFF
cdr3_nt: TGTGCCAGCAGCGTAGGGGGAGACCCGGGTTTTGAGCAGTTCTTC

clone_size: NA
d_call: TRBD2
j_call: TRBJ2-1
v_call: TRBV5-1
cdr3_aa: CASSLGLAGYNEQFF
cdr3_nt: TGCGCCAGCAGCTTGGGACTAGCGGGCTACAATGAGCAGTTCTTC

clone_size: NA
d_call: NA
j_call: TRBJ2-1
v_call: TRBV11-3
cdr3_aa: CASSLVGSSYNEQFF
cdr3_nt: TGTGCCAGCAGCTTAGTCGGGAGCTCCTACAATGAGCAGTTCTTC

clone_size: NA
d_call: NA
j_call: TRBJ2-5
v_call: TRBV7-9
cdr3_aa: CASSLIRAGEETQYF
cdr3_nt: TGTGCCAGCAGCTTAATCCGGGCAGGGGAAGAGACCCAGTACTTC

clone_size: NA
d_call: NA
j_call: TRBJ1-4
v_call: TRBV6-1
cdr3_aa: CASSEGGGTGNEKLFF
cdr3_nt: TGTGCCAGCAGTGAAGGTGGGGGGACGGGGAATGAAAAACTGTTTTTT

clone_size: NA
d_call: TRBD1
j_call: TRBJ1-1
v_call: TRBV11-2
cdr3_aa: CASRRPGQGNTEAFF
cdr3_nt: TGTGCCAGCAGGCGGCCGGGACAGGGAAACACTGAAGCTTTCTTT

clone_size: NA
d_call: TRBD2
j_call: TRBJ2-2
v_call: TRBV19
cdr3_aa: CASSKLAGDGTGELFF
cdr3_nt: TGTGCCAGTAGTAAACTAGCGGGAGATGGCACCGGGGAGCTGTTTTTT

clone_size: NA
d_call: TRBD2
j_call: TRBJ2-1
v_call: TRBV7-9
cdr3_aa: CASSKGGLAGAPEQFF
cdr3_nt: TGTGCCAGCAGCAAAGGGGGACTAGCGGGAGCGCCTGAGCAGTTCTTC

clone_size: NA
d_call: NA
j_call: TRBJ2-6
v_call: TRBV18
cdr3_aa: CASSQTQGYGANVLTF
cdr3_nt: TGTGCCAGCTCTCAGACACAGGGTTATGGGGCCAACGTCCTGACTTTC

clone_size: NA
d_call: TRBD1
j_call: TRBJ1-4
v_call: TRBV5-1
cdr3_aa: CASNGGGGEKLFF
cdr3_nt: TGCGCCAGCAATGGAGGGGGCGGTGAAAAACTGTTTTTT

clone_size: NA
d_call: TRBD1
j_call: TRBJ2-3
v_call: TRBV5-8
cdr3_aa: CASSFNRGSTDTQYF
cdr3_nt: TGTGCCAGCAGCTTTAACAGGGGTTCGACAGATACGCAGTATTTT

clone_size: NA
d_call: TRBD1
j_call: TRBJ2-1
v_call: TRBV3-1/TRBV3-2
cdr3_aa: CASSPGIGGPDEQFF
cdr3_nt: TGTGCCAGCAGCCCGGGGATAGGGGGCCCCGATGAGCAGTTCTTC

clone_size: NA
d_call: NA
j_call: TRBJ2-1
v_call: TRBV7-2
cdr3_aa: CASSLVGNNEQFF
cdr3_nt: TGTGCCAGCAGCTTAGTCGGGAACAATGAGCAGTTCTTC

clone_size: NA
d_call: TRBD2
j_call: TRBJ2-1
v_call: TRBV29-1
cdr3_aa: CSVPSGEDNEQFF
cdr3_nt: TGCAGCGTTCCTAGCGGAGAGGACAATGAGCAGTTCTTC

clone_size: once
d_call: NA
j_call: TRBJ1-5
v_call: TRBV18
cdr3_aa: CASSPPGGFGNQPQHF
cdr3_nt: TGTGCCAGCTCACCACCGGGGGGATTTGGGAATCAGCCCCAGCATTTT

clone_size: NA
d_call: TRBD2
j_call: TRBJ2-1
v_call: TRBV14
cdr3_aa: CASSPLTSLINEQFF
cdr3_nt: TGTGCCAGCAGCCCGCTGACTAGCTTGATAAATGAGCAGTTCTTC

clone_size: NA
d_call: NA
j_call: TRBJ1-1
v_call: TRBV7-9
cdr3_aa: CASSSPRGGIVTEAFF
cdr3_nt: TGTGCCAGCAGCTCCCCCCGTGGAGGGATAGTGACTGAAGCTTTCTTT

clone_size: NA
d_call: TRBD2
j_call: TRBJ2-1
v_call: TRBV2
cdr3_aa: CASSARGLGLNEQFF
cdr3_nt: TGTGCCAGCAGTGCAAGAGGACTAGGTCTTAATGAGCAGTTCTTC

clone_size: NA
d_call: TRBD2
j_call: TRBJ2-1
v_call: TRBV28
cdr3_aa: CASSRASGRSYEQFF
cdr3_nt: TGTGCCAGCAGTCGGGCTAGCGGGCGAAGCTATGAGCAGTTCTTC

clone_size: NA
d_call: NA
j_call: TRBJ2-1
v_call: TRBV7-2
cdr3_aa: CASSFRSEQFF
cdr3_nt: TGTGCCAGCAGCTTTAGGAGTGAGCAGTTCTTC

clone_size: once
d_call: NA
j_call: TRBJ1-2
v_call: TRBV5-1
cdr3_aa: CASSPRDTGWYGYTF
cdr3_nt: TGCGCCAGCAGCCCCCGGGACACCGGATGGTATGGCTACACCTTC

clone_size: NA
d_call: TRBD2
j_call: TRBJ2-2
v_call: TRBV11-2
cdr3_aa: CASAGDTGELFF
cdr3_nt: TGTGCCAGCGCGGGGGACACCGGGGAGCTGTTTTTT

clone_size: NA
d_call: NA
j_call: TRBJ1-2
v_call: TRBV5-5
cdr3_aa: CASSQDTFPVSGYTF
cdr3_nt: TGTGCCAGCAGCCAGGACACCTTTCCGGTTAGTGGCTACACCTTC

clone_size: NA
d_call: TRBD1
j_call: TRBJ2-1
v_call: TRBV4-3
cdr3_aa: CASSQGDRSFNEQFF
cdr3_nt: TGCGCCAGCAGCCAAGGGGACAGAAGTTTCAATGAGCAGTTCTTC

clone_size: NA
d_call: TRBD1
j_call: TRBJ1-4
v_call: TRBV29-1
cdr3_aa: CSVISGTGGTPTNEKLFF
cdr3_nt: TGCAGCGTGATCTCCGGGACAGGGGGCACCCCAACTAATGAAAAACTGTTTTTT